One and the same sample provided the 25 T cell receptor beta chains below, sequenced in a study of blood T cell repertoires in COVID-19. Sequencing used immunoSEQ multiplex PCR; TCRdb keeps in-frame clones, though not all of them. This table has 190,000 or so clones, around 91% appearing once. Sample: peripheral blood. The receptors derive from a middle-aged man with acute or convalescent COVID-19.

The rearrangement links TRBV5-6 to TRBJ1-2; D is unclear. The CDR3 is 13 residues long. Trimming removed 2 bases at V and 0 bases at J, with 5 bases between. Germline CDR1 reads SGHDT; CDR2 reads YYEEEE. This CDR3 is CASSFSTNYGYTF. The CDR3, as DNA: TGTGCCAGCAGCTTTAGTACTAACTATGGCTACACCTTC.

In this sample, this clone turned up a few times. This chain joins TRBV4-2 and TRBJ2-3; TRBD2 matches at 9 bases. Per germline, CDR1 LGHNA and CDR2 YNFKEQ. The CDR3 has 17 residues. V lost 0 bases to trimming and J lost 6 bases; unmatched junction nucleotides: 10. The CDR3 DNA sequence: TGTGCCAGCAGCCAAGATTTTGTCGCGGGAGGGACGGATACGCAGTATTTT. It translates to CASSQDFVAGGTDTQYF.

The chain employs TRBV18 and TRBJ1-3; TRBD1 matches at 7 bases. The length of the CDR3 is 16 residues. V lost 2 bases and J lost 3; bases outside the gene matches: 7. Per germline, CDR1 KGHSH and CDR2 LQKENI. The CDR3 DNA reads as TGTGCCAGCTCACCAACGACAGGGAGTCTTGGAAACACCATATATTTT. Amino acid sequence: CASSPTTGSLGNTIYF. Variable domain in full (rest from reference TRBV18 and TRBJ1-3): NAGVMQNPRHLVRRRGQEARLRCSPMKGHSHVYWYRQLPEEGLKFMVYLQKENIIDESGMPKERFSAEFPKEGPSILRIQQVVRGDSAAYFCASSPTTGSLGNTIYFGEGSWLTVV.

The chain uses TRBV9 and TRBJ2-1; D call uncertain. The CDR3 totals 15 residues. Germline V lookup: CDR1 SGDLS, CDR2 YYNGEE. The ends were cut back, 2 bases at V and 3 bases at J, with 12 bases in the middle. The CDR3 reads CASSVASQFYNEQFF. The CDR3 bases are TGTGCCAGCAGCGTCGCCTCGCAGTTCTACAATGAGCAGTTCTTC.

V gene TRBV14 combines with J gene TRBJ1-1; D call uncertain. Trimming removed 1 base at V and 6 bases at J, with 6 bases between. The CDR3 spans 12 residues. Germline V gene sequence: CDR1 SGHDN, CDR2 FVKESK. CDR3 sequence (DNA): TGTGCCAGCAGCCAAGGGCTCCCTGAAGCTTTCTTT. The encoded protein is CASSQGLPEAFF.

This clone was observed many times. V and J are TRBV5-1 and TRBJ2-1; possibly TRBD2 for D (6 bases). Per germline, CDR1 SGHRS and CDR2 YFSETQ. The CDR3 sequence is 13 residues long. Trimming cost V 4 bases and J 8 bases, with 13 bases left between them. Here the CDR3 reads CASSAGHRDEQFF. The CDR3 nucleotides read TGCGCCAGCAGCGCGGGGCATAGGGATGAGCAGTTCTTC.

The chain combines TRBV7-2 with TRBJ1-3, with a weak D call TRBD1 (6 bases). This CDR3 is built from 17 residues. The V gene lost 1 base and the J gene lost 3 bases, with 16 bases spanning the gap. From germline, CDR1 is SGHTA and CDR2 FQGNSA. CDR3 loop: CASSLVGGGSGGNTIYF. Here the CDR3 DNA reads TGTGCCAGCAGCTTAGTGGGTGGGGGCAGTGGTGGAAACACCATATATTTT.

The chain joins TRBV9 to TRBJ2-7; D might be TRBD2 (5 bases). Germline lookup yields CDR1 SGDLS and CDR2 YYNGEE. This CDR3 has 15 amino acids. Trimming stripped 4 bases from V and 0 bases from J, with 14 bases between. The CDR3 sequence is CASSPTGSGSYEQYF. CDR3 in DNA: TGTGCCAGCAGCCCGACGGGGAGCGGCTCCTACGAGCAGTACTTC.

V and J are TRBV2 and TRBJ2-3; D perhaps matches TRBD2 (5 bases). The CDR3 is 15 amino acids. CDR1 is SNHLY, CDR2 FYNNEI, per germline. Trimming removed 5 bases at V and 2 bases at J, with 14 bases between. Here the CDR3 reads CASSQRGDFTDTQYF. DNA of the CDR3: TGTGCCAGCAGTCAACGGGGAGACTTCACAGATACGCAGTATTTT.

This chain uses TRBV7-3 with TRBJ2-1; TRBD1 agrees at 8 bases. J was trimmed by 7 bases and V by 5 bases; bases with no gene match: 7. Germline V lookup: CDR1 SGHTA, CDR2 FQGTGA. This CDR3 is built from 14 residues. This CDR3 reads CASSPGQGRNEQFF. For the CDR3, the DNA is TGTGCCAGCAGCCCAGGACAGGGACGGAATGAGCAGTTCTTC.

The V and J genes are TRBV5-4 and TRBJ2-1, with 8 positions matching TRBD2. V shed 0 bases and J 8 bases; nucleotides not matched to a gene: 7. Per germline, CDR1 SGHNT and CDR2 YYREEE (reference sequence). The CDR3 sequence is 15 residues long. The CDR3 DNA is TGTGCCAGCAGCTTGGCGGGAGGGCCTCTGGATGAGCAGTTCTTC. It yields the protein CASSLAGGPLDEQFF.

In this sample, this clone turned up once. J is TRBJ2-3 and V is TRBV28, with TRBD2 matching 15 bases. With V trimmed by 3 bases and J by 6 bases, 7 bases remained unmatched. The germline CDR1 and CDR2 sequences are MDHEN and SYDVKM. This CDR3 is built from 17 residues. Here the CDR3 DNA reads TGTGCCAGCAGTTTGCCCGGACTAGCGGGAGGGTTGGATACGCAGTATTTT. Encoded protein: CASSLPGLAGGLDTQYF.

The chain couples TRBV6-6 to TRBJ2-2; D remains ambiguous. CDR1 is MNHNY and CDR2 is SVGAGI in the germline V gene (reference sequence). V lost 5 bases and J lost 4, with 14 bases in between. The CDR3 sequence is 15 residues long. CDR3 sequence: CASSPRGLGTGELFF. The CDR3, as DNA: TGTGCCAGCAGTCCTAGAGGCTTAGGCACCGGGGAGCTGTTTTTT.

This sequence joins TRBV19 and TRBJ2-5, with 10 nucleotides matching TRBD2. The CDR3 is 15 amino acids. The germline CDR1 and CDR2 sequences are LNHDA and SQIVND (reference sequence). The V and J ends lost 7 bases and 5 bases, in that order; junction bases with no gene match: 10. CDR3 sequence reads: CASMATGTSVETQYF. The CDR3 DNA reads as TGTGCCAGTATGGCAACCGGGACTAGCGTGGAGACCCAGTACTTC.

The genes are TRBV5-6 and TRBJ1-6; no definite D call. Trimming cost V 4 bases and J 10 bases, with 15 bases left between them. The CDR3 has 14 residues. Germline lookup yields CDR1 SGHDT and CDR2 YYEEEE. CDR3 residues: CASSRWASRSPLHF. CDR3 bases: TGTGCCAGCAGCCGGTGGGCCTCCAGGTCACCCCTCCACTTT.

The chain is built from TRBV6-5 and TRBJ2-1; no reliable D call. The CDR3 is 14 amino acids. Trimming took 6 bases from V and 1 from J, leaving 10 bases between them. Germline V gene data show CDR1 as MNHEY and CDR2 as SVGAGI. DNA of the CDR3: TGTGCCAGCAGACAGCTCGAATCCTACAATGAGCAGTTCTTC. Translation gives CASRQLESYNEQFF.

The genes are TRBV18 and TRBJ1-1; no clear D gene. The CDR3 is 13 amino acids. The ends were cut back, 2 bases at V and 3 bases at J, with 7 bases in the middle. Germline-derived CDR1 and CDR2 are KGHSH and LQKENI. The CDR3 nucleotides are TGTGCCAGCTCACCATCGGTAGACACTGAAGCTTTCTTT. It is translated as CASSPSVDTEAFF.

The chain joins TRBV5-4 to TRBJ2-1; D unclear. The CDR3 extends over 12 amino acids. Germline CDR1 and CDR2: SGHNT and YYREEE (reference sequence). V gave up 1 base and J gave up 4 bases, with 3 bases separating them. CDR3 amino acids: CASSLPYNEQFF. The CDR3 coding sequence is TGTGCCAGCAGCTTGCCTTACAATGAGCAGTTCTTC.

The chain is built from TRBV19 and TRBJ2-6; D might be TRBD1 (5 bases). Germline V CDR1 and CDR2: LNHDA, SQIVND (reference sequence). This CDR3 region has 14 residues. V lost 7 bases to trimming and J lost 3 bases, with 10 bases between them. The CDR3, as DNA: TGTGCCAGTAATCAGGGTTTTGGGGCCAACGTCCTGACTTTC. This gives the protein CASNQGFGANVLTF.

CDR3 nucleotide sequence: TGTGCCAGCAGCTTGGACAGTTCCTACTATGGCTACACCTTC. This gives the protein CASSLDSSYYGYTF. The rearrangement links TRBV7-2 to TRBJ1-2, with D possibly TRBD1 on 6 matching bases. The V and J ends lost 3 bases and 3 bases respectively, with 11 bases between them. The CDR3 is 14 amino acids. Germline-derived CDR1 and CDR2 are SGHTA and FQGNSA.

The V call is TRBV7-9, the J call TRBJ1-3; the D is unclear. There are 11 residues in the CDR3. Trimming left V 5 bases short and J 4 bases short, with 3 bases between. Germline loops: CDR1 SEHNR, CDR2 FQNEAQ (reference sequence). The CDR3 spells CASSLGNTIYF. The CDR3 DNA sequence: TGTGCCAGCAGCCTCGGAAACACCATATATTTT.

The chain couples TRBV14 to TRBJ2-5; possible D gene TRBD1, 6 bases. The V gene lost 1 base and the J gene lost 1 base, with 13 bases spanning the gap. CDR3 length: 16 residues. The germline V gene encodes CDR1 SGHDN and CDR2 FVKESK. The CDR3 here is CASSQVTGAGQETQYF. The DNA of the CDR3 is TGTGCCAGCAGCCAAGTGACAGGCGCGGGCCAAGAGACCCAGTACTTC.

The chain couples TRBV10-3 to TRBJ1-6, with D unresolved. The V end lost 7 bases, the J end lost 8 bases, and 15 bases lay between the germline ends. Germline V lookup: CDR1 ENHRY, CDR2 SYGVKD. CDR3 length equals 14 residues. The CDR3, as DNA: TGTGCCATCACCAACAAAGGGAGGGATTCACCCCTCCACTTT. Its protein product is CAITNKGRDSPLHF.

CDR3: CASSLGIRGEAGHTEAFF. CDR3 nucleotides: TGCGCCAGCAGCTTGGGTATCCGGGGAGAGGCCGGACACACTGAAGCTTTCTTT. The chain uses TRBV5-1 and TRBJ1-1, with D hard to call. The germline V gene has CDR1 SGHRS and CDR2 YFSETQ. The CDR3 is 18 amino acids. The V end lost 0 bases, the J end lost 3 bases, and 21 bases lay between the germline ends.

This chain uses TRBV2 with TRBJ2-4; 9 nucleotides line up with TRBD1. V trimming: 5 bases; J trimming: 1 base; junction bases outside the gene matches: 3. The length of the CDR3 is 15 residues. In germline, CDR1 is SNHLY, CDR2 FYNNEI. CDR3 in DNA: TGTGCCAGCAGTACAGGGGGCGAGGCCAAAAACATTCAGTACTTC. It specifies CASSTGGEAKNIQYF.